The present T cell receptor beta chain was sequenced within a study of cytomegalovirus exposure and HLA in healthy donors. The PCR had 60 Vbeta and 13 Jbeta primers. Method: immunoSEQ multiplex PCR; TCRdb's copy keeps in-frame clones and lacks some. The sample yields about 110,000 clones, around 84% seen once. The CDR3 consists of 15 residues. The germline CDR1 and CDR2 sequences are SGHNT and YYREEE (reference sequence). Trimming removed 6 bases from V and 7 bases from J; junction bases left unmatched: 9. This clone occurred a few times. This TCR was sampled from a woman in her twenties or thirties in good health and CMV-seronegative. Specimen: PBMCs. This sequence joins TRBV5-4 and TRBJ1-6; TRBD1 matches 8 bases. In nucleotides, the CDR3 is TGTGCCAGCACCCAAGGGACAGGCCCCAATTCACCCCTCCACTTT. Translating it yields CASTQGTGPNSPLHF.